Shown below are 26 T cell receptor beta chains from a single sample sequenced in a study of blood T cell repertoires in COVID-19. The data were produced by immunoSEQ multiplex PCR, yet TCRdb's version contains in-frame clones alone and is incomplete. Of approximately 220,000 clones listed, roughly 89% were seen once; the top ten hold approximately 15%. Source material: PBMCs or T cells enriched from blood (not recorded which). The receptors stem from a man aged 25 to 40 who had been exposed to COVID-19.

The chain recombines TRBV7-9 with TRBJ2-1; 9 positions agree with TRBD1. This CDR3 is 14 amino acids long. The germline gives CDR1 SEHNR, CDR2 FQNEAQ (reference sequence). After removal of 5 bases from V and 16 bases from J, the junction contained 15 bases not matched to a gene. CDR3 region: CASSPPSRDRAHFF. As DNA, the CDR3 is TGTGCCAGCAGCCCCCCCTCCCGGGACAGGGCCCATTTCTTC.

The chain combines TRBV19 with TRBJ1-4, with D perhaps TRBD1 (6 bases). V lost 6 bases and J lost 3, with 14 bases in between. Germline CDR1 reads LNHDA; CDR2 reads SQIVND (reference sequence). The CDR3 is 15 amino acids. This chain's CDR3 is CASSISTGSNEKLFF. The CDR3 nucleotides read TGTGCCAGTAGCATATCGACAGGTTCTAATGAAAAACTGTTTTTT.

The chain joins TRBV19 to TRBJ1-6; 10 bases are a match to TRBD1. This CDR3 region has 17 residues. After removal of 4 bases from V and 9 bases from J, the junction contained 12 bases not matched to a gene. Germline V lookup: CDR1 LNHDA, CDR2 SQIVND (reference sequence). The CDR3, as DNA: TGTGCCAGTAGTACCGGAACCGGGACAGGGGAGGCTTCACCCCTCCACTTT. It yields the protein CASSTGTGTGEASPLHF.

V usage is TRBV28 and J usage is TRBJ1-6, with 10 bases that match TRBD1. V lost 7 bases and J lost 8; bases outside the gene matches: 5. The CDR3 totals 14 residues. Germline values: CDR1 MDHEN, CDR2 SYDVKM. This CDR3 reads CASTRQGADSPLHF. The CDR3 coding sequence is TGTGCCAGCACCAGACAGGGGGCTGATTCACCCCTCCACTTT.

This clone has only one observation. CDR3 DNA: TGCGCCAGCAGCCAAGGTCACAAGGAGCTGTTTTTT. Residues: CASSQGHKELFF. The chain recombines TRBV4-3 with TRBJ2-2, with D uncertain. Trimming removed 1 base at V and 10 bases at J, with 7 bases between. Germline V gene lookup returns CDR1 LGHNA and CDR2 YSLEER. The CDR3 is 12 amino acids.

The rearrangement joins TRBV11-2 to TRBJ1-2; D gene unclear. CDR3 length equals 13 residues. From germline, CDR1 is SGHAT and CDR2 FQNNGV. The V gene lost 2 bases and the J gene lost 4 bases, with 8 bases spanning the gap. The CDR3 spells CASSLTESYGYTF. The DNA for the CDR3 is TGTGCCAGCAGCTTAACAGAAAGCTATGGCTACACCTTC. Full variable domain (missing parts from reference TRBV11-2 and TRBJ1-2): EAGVAQSPRYKIIEKRQSVAFWCNPISGHATLYWYQQILGQGPKLLIQFQNNGVVDDSQLPKDRFSAERLKGVDSTLKIQPAKLEDSAVYLCASSLTESYGYTFGSGTRLTVV.

V is TRBV5-8 and J is TRBJ1-2; weak D call: TRBD1 (6 bases). There are 16 residues in the CDR3. Trimming removed 5 bases at V and 7 bases at J, with 24 bases between. Germline assignment: CDR1 SGHTS and CDR2 YDEGEE. The CDR3 bases are TGTGCCAGCAGTAAAAGCCCGGGACAAATAAGGGGTGGCTACACCTTC. It translates to CASSKSPGQIRGGYTF.

V gene TRBV4-1 combines with J gene TRBJ1-1; the match to TRBD1 covers 7 bases. This CDR3 is 16 amino acids long. Germline V gives CDR1 MGHRA, CDR2 YSYEKL. The V and J ends lost 4 bases and 3 bases, in that order; junction bases with no gene match: 11. CDR3 protein: CASSRQTGILDTEAFF. As DNA, the CDR3 is TGCGCCAGCAGCCGGCAGACAGGGATCTTGGACACTGAAGCTTTCTTT.

The chain has TRBV2 and TRBJ1-5; possibly TRBD1 for D (5 bases). This CDR3 region has 16 residues. CDR1 and CDR2 from the germline V gene are SNHLY and FYNNEI. V shed 0 bases and J shed 0 bases, with 9 bases lying between them. The CDR3 region is CASSEAQGYSNQPQHF. The CDR3, as DNA: TGTGCCAGCAGTGAAGCGCAGGGTTATAGCAATCAGCCCCAGCATTTT. Supplemented by reference TRBV2 and TRBJ1-5, the full variable domain reads EPEVTQTPSHQVTQMGQEVILRCVPISNHLYFYWYRQILGQKVEFLVSFYNNEISEKSEIFDDQFSVERPDGSNFTLKIRSTKLEDSAMYFCASSEAQGYSNQPQHFGDGTRLSIL.

The chain employs TRBV5-1 and TRBJ2-1, with TRBD2 identical over 14 bases. Germline V gives CDR1 SGHRS, CDR2 YFSETQ. V was pared by 3 bases and J by 6 bases, with 5 bases of the junction left unmatched. CDR3 length equals 16 residues. This CDR3 reads CASSSGTSGGPNEQFF. The CDR3 bases are TGCGCCAGCAGCTCCGGGACTAGCGGGGGCCCCAATGAGCAGTTCTTC.

V usage is TRBV20-1 and J usage is TRBJ1-4; D not resolved. CDR1 is DFQATT and CDR2 is SNEGSKA in the germline V gene (reference sequence). The CDR3 has 11 amino acids. Written as DNA, the CDR3 is TGCAGCTGGGCGAAGAATGAAAAACTGTTTTTT. Encoded protein: CSWAKNEKLFF.

The chain uses TRBV6-6 and TRBJ1-3; possibly TRBD1 for D (5 bases). The CDR3 runs to 17 residues. Germline lookup yields CDR1 MNHNY and CDR2 SVGAGI (reference sequence). Deletions cut 5 bases from V and 0 bases from J, with 17 bases between. The CDR3: CASSLTAAGVSGNTIYF. Written as DNA, the CDR3 is TGTGCCAGCAGTCTCACGGCCGCGGGGGTCTCTGGAAACACCATATATTTT.

The genes are TRBV4-2 and TRBJ1-2; maybe TRBD1 (5 bases). V dropped 2 bases and J dropped 8 bases, with 18 bases sitting between them. This CDR3 has 15 residues. Per germline, CDR1 LGHNA and CDR2 YNFKEQ. CDR3 loop: CASSQMDTTWAGYTF. In DNA, the CDR3 is TGTGCCAGCAGCCAAATGGACACAACCTGGGCGGGCTACACCTTC.

The chain has TRBV29-1 and TRBJ1-2; D unclear. The CDR3 runs 13 residues. CDR1 and CDR2 from the germline V gene are SQVTM and ANQGSEA. Trimming pared 4 bases from V and 8 bases from J, leaving 17 bases between. This CDR3 is CSVVPWEKVGYTF. The CDR3 DNA reads TGCAGCGTTGTCCCTTGGGAGAAAGTAGGCTACACCTTC.

This chain links TRBV27 with TRBJ2-7, with D uncertain. Per germline, CDR1 MNHEY and CDR2 SMNVEV (reference sequence). CDR3 size: 15 residues. Trimming shortened V by 0 bases and J by 2 bases, and 11 bases separated the two germline ends. The CDR3 coding sequence is TGTGCCAGCAGTTTATCGGCCGGGTACCCCTACGAGCAGTACTTC. It codes for CASSLSAGYPYEQYF.

This chain joins TRBV5-1 and TRBJ2-7; 9 bases agree with TRBD1. V lost 2 bases, J lost 6 bases, and 9 bases stayed unmatched. Germline CDR1 SGHRS, CDR2 YFSETQ. The CDR3 totals 15 residues. This chain's CDR3 is CASSFMTGQGVEQYF. In DNA, the CDR3 is TGCGCCAGCAGCTTCATGACGGGACAGGGAGTCGAGCAGTACTTC. The full variable domain, its missing parts supplied by reference TRBV5-1 and TRBJ2-7, is KAGVTQTPRYLIKTRGQQVTLSCSPISGHRSVSWYQQTPGQGLQFLFEYFSETQRNKGNFPGRFSGRQFSNSRSEMNVSTLELGDSALYLCASSFMTGQGVEQYFGPGTRLTVT.

The CDR3 bases are TGTGCCAGCAGCTTGATGGGACAAGTTTATGGCTACACCTTC. It yields the protein CASSLMGQVYGYTF. The chain recombines TRBV5-5 with TRBJ1-2, with D tentatively TRBD1 (6 bases). Trimming pared 1 base from V and 5 bases from J, leaving 12 bases between. The CDR3 spans 14 residues. From germline, CDR1 is SGHKS and CDR2 YYEKEE (reference sequence). The complete variable domain, with remaining parts taken from reference TRBV5-5 and TRBJ1-2, reads DAGVTQSPTHLIKTRGQQVTLRCSPISGHKSVSWYQQVLGQGPQFIFQYYEKEERGRGNFPDRFSARQFPNYSSELNVNALLLGDSALYLCASSLMGQVYGYTFGSGTRLTVV.

The chain is built from TRBV5-1 and TRBJ1-3; a possible D gene is TRBD1 (5 bases). The CDR3 is 16 amino acids. Germline CDR1 and CDR2: SGHRS and YFSETQ. V lost 4 bases and J lost 2, with 16 bases in between. CDR3 nucleotide sequence: TGCGCCAGCAGCACTTCGGGGGGGTTTGCTGGAAACACCATATATTTT. Residues: CASSTSGGFAGNTIYF.

The chain links TRBV4-1 to TRBJ2-1, with D tentatively TRBD1 (6 bases). Germline lookup yields CDR1 MGHRA and CDR2 YSYEKL. This CDR3 has 15 amino acids. V was shortened by 4 bases and J by 2 bases, with 12 bases between the two germline ends. CDR3 in amino acids: CASSLRKGAYNEQFF. Written as DNA, the CDR3 is TGCGCCAGCAGCCTTCGAAAGGGGGCCTACAATGAGCAGTTCTTC.

The rearrangement uses TRBV7-9 and TRBJ1-2; 9 bases fit TRBD1. The CDR3 contains 13 residues. Germline CDR1 is SEHNR and CDR2 is FQNEAQ (reference sequence). V lost 6 bases to trimming and J lost 8 bases; unmatched junction nucleotides: 7. The CDR3 here is CASRGTGSGGYTF. CDR3 in DNA: TGTGCCAGCAGGGGGACAGGGTCTGGCGGCTACACCTTC.

V is TRBV6-2 or TRBV6-3 and J is TRBJ2-7; possibly TRBD2 for D (5 bases). This CDR3 has 13 amino acids. CDR1 is MNHEY, CDR2 SVGEGT, per germline. V dropped 5 bases and J dropped 6 bases, with 14 bases sitting between them. The CDR3 nucleotides are TGTGCCAGCAGTGACAAAGGCGGGTCCGAGCAGTACTTC. This gives the protein CASSDKGGSEQYF.

The chain has TRBV9 and TRBJ2-1; no reliable D call. Trimming removed 4 bases from V and 9 bases from J, with 11 bases in between. The CDR3 extends over 12 amino acids. Germline V gives CDR1 SGDLS, CDR2 YYNGEE. The CDR3 region is CASSSRTSEQFF. As DNA, the CDR3 is TGTGCCAGCAGCTCCCGAACAAGTGAGCAGTTCTTC.

The V call is TRBV19, the J call TRBJ1-1; the D is unclear. The CDR3 has 14 residues. V lost 7 bases to trimming and J lost 1 base, with 13 bases between them. The germline CDR1 and CDR2 sequences are LNHDA and SQIVND (reference sequence). The CDR3 DNA reads as TGTGCCAGTATACGGGAGATGGGGAACACTGAAGCTTTCTTT. Protein sequence: CASIREMGNTEAFF. Complete variable domain (other parts from reference TRBV19 and TRBJ1-1): DGGITQSPKYLFRKEGQNVTLSCEQNLNHDAMYWYRQDPGQGLRLIYYSQIVNDFQKGDIAEGYSVSREKKESFPLTVTSAQKNPTAFYLCASIREMGNTEAFFGQGTRLTVV.

The chain couples TRBV18 to TRBJ2-7, with D perhaps TRBD1 (5 bases). Trimming pared 2 bases from V and 0 bases from J, leaving 8 bases between. The CDR3 loop spans 14 amino acids. Germline lookup yields CDR1 KGHSH and CDR2 LQKENI. CDR3 nucleotide sequence: TGTGCCAGCTCACCAAACAGGAACTCCTACGAGCAGTACTTC. Amino acids: CASSPNRNSYEQYF.

The chain couples TRBV18 to TRBJ1-2, with TRBD1 matching 8 bases. Germline assignment: CDR1 KGHSH and CDR2 LQKENI. The CDR3 spans 14 residues. The V segment lost 6 bases and the J segment 0 bases; nucleotides outside the gene matches: 3. The CDR3 region is CASSGDRTNYGYTF. The CDR3 bases are TGTGCCAGCTCGGGGGACAGGACTAACTATGGCTACACCTTC.

V gene TRBV5-4 combines with J gene TRBJ2-5; 9 positions agree with TRBD2. This CDR3 contains 17 residues. CDR1 is SGHNT, CDR2 YYREEE, per germline (reference sequence). Trimming cost V 0 bases and J 4 bases; bases outside gene matches: 10. Here the CDR3 DNA reads TGTGCCAGCAGCTTGGACAAGGCGGGGGGGCTGGGAGAGACCCAGTACTTC. This encodes CASSLDKAGGLGETQYF. Full variable domain (rest looked up from reference TRBV5-4 and TRBJ2-5): ETGVTQSPTHLIKTRGQQVTLRCSSQSGHNTVSWYQQALGQGPQFIFQYYREEENGRGNFPPRFSGLQFPNYSSELNVNALELDDSALYLCASSLDKAGGLGETQYFGPGTRLLVL.